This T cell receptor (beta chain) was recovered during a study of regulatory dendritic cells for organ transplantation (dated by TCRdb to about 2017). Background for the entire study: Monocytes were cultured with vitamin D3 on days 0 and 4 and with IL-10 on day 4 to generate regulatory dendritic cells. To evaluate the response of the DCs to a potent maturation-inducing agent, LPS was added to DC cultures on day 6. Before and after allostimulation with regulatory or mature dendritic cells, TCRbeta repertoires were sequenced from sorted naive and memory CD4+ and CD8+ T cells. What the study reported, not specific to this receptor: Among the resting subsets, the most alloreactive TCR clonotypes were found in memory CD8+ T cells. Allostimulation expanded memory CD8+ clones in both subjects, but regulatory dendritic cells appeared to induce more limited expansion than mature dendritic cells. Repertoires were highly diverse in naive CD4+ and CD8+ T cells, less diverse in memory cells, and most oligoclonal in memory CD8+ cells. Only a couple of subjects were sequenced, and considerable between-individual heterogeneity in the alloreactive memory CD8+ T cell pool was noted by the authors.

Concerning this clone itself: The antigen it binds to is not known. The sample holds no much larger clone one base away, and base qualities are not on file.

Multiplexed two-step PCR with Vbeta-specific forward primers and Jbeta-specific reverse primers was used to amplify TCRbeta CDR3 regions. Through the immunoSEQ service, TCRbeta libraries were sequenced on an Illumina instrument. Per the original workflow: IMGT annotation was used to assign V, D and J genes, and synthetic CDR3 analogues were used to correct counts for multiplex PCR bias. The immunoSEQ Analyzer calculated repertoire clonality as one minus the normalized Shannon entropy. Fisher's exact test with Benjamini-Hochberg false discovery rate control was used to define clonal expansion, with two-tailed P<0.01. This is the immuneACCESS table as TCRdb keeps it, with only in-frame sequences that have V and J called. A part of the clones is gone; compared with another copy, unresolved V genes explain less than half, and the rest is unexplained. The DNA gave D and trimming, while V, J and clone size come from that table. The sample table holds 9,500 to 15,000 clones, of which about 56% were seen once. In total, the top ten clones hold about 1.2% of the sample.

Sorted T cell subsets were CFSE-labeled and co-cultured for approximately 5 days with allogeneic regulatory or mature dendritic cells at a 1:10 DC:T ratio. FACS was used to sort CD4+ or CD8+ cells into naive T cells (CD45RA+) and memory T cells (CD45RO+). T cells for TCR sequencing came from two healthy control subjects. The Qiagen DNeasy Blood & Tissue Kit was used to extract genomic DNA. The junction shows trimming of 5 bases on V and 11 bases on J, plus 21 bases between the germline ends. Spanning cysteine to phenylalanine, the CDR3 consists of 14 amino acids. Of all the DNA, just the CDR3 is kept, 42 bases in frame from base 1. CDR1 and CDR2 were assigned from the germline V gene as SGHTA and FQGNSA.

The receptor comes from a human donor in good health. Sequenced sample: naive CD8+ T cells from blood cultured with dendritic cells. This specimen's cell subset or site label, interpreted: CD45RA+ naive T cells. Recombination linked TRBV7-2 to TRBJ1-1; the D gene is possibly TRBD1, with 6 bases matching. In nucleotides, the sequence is TGTGCCAGCAGCCCATCCCGAGGGGGTGAAACGGCTTTCTTT. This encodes CASSPSRGGETAFF.